These 24 T cell receptor beta chains came from one sample sequenced in a study of T cell changes during pregnancy in multiple sclerosis. The repertoire was sequenced with immunoSEQ multiplex PCR; TCRdb's copy has only in-frame clones and lacks some. The profile covers 85,000 to 130,000 clones, with 85% to 95% appearing a single time and roughly 1.5% taken by the ten largest. The source was peripheral blood, collected after pregnancy. The origin of the receptors is a female donor with multiple sclerosis, enrolled in a pregnancy study.

The chain joins TRBV27 to TRBJ1-1; no clear D gene. This CDR3 contains 14 residues. Germline values: CDR1 MNHEY, CDR2 SMNVEV (reference sequence). V shed 3 bases and J shed 0 bases, with 8 bases lying between them. The CDR3 DNA follows: TGTGCCAGCAGTTTGCGAGGGTTGAACACTGAAGCTTTCTTT. It specifies CASSLRGLNTEAFF.

This clone was counted a single time. The V call is TRBV9, the J call TRBJ2-1; TRBD2 is a possible D gene (5 bases). The V end lost 4 bases, the J end lost 2 bases, and 16 bases lay between the germline ends. CDR3 length equals 16 residues. The germline V gene has CDR1 SGDLS and CDR2 YYNGEE. The CDR3 spells CASSYFDSGTYNEQFF. Written as DNA, the CDR3 is TGTGCCAGCAGCTATTTCGATTCGGGGACCTACAATGAGCAGTTCTTC.

The genes are TRBV2 and TRBJ2-3, with 8 bases lining up with TRBD1. After removal of 4 bases from V and 3 bases from J, the junction contained 6 bases not matched to a gene. The length of the CDR3 is 15 residues. Germline assignment: CDR1 SNHLY and CDR2 FYNNEI. The DNA for the CDR3 is TGTGCCAGCAGTGCCCAGGGGGCAGGAACAGATACGCAGTATTTT. Its translation: CASSAQGAGTDTQYF.

The gene calls are TRBV7-9 and TRBJ2-1; 7 bases are shared with TRBD2. CDR1 and CDR2 (germline): SEHNR, FQNEAQ (reference sequence). The CDR3 length is 14 residues. The V segment lost 6 bases and the J segment 3 bases; nucleotides outside the gene matches: 5. In DNA form, the CDR3 reads TGTGCCAGCAGTTACGGGACTAACTACAATGAGCAGTTCTTC. This sequence encodes CASSYGTNYNEQFF.

This chain links TRBV30 with TRBJ1-5; D might be TRBD1 (5 bases). The CDR3 covers 13 residues. Germline V gives CDR1 GTSNPN, CDR2 SVGIG (reference sequence). V lost 7 bases and J lost 0, with 10 bases in between. CDR3 sequence: CASQGDSNQPQHF. The CDR3 DNA reads as TGTGCCTCCCAGGGCGATAGCAATCAGCCCCAGCATTTT.

The V and J genes are TRBV6-6 and TRBJ2-7; D is uncertain. There are 14 residues in the CDR3. Trimming removed 4 bases from V and 4 bases from J, with 14 bases in between. CDR1 is MNHNY and CDR2 is SVGAGI in the germline V gene (reference sequence). The DNA for the CDR3 is TGTGCCAGCAGTTTCCAAACCCGAGATTACGAGCAGTACTTC. Translation gives CASSFQTRDYEQYF.

The rearrangement links TRBV13 to TRBJ2-1, with 9 bases matching TRBD1. J gave up 11 bases and V 5 bases, and 10 bases lay outside the gene matches. Germline lookup yields CDR1 PRHDT and CDR2 FYEKMQ (reference sequence). This CDR3 region has 14 residues. The CDR3 coding sequence is TGTGCCAGCAGCAAAACAGGGGGCCAGTGGAAGCAGTTCTTC. Translation gives CASSKTGGQWKQFF.

This clone was seen only a few times. The CDR3 protein is CASSETLQGSAFF. CDR3 sequence (DNA): TGTGCCAGCAGTGAAACTTTACAGGGGTCAGCTTTCTTT. The chain has TRBV6-1 and TRBJ1-1, with TRBD1 identical over 7 bases. The CDR3 contains 13 residues. Germline-derived CDR1 and CDR2 are MNHNS and SASEGT. V lost 2 bases, J lost 10 bases, and 7 bases stayed unmatched.

The genes are TRBV4-1 and TRBJ2-3, with D hard to call. CDR1 MGHRA and CDR2 YSYEKL come from the germline V gene. The V gene lost 0 bases and the J gene lost 0 bases, with 10 bases spanning the gap. CDR3 length equals 16 residues. In nucleotides, the CDR3 is TGCGCCAGCAGCCAAGACGCGAGTCGGAGCACAGATACGCAGTATTTT. It specifies CASSQDASRSTDTQYF.

The gene calls are TRBV25-1 and TRBJ1-5; D ambiguous. This CDR3 contains 13 residues. Trimming shortened V by 4 bases and J by 1 base, and 5 bases separated the two germline ends. CDR1 is MGHDK, CDR2 SYGVNS, per germline. CDR3 DNA sequence: TGTGCCAGCAGTGGAGGGAGCAATCAGCCCCAGCATTTT. It encodes CASSGGSNQPQHF.

The chain couples TRBV18 to TRBJ1-2, with D possibly matching TRBD1 (5 bases). Germline assignment: CDR1 KGHSH and CDR2 LQKENI. The length of the CDR3 is 14 residues. The V and J ends lost 2 bases and 4 bases respectively, with 11 bases between them. The CDR3 DNA follows: TGTGCCAGCTCACCATTGACAGCTACCTATGGCTACACCTTC. Its translation is CASSPLTATYGYTF.

V and J are TRBV5-4 and TRBJ2-1, with D possibly being TRBD2 (5 bases). This CDR3 contains 14 residues. V was pared by 0 bases and J by 5 bases, with 9 bases between. CDR1 and CDR2 from the germline V gene are SGHNT and YYREEE (reference sequence). CDR3: CASSLEAADNEQFF. The CDR3, as DNA: TGTGCCAGCAGCTTGGAAGCGGCCGACAATGAGCAGTTCTTC.

The chain employs TRBV27 and TRBJ2-5, with D perhaps matching TRBD1 (6 bases). Germline V gene data show CDR1 as MNHEY and CDR2 as SMNVEV (reference sequence). This CDR3 spans 16 amino acids. Between the trimmed V and J ends, which lost 4 bases and 5 bases, there was a span of 20 bases. Written as DNA, the CDR3 is TGTGCCAGCAGTTCCCACCGGGACAAACCGGGGGAGACCCAGTACTTC. Its protein is CASSSHRDKPGETQYF.

The V call is TRBV19, the J call TRBJ2-3; D is perhaps TRBD1 (6 bases). Germline values: CDR1 LNHDA, CDR2 SQIVND (reference sequence). CDR3 length: 15 amino acids. The V end lost 6 bases, the J end lost 3 bases, and 16 bases lay between the germline ends. The CDR3 loop is CASSHREAGTDTQYF. For the CDR3, the DNA is TGTGCCAGTAGCCACAGGGAAGCAGGGACAGATACGCAGTATTTT. Full variable domain (rest looked up from reference TRBV19 and TRBJ2-3): DGGITQSPKYLFRKEGQNVTLSCEQNLNHDAMYWYRQDPGQGLRLIYYSQIVNDFQKGDIAEGYSVSREKKESFPLTVTSAQKNPTAFYLCASSHREAGTDTQYFGPGTRLTVL.

This chain uses TRBV27 with TRBJ2-3; weak D call: TRBD2 (5 bases). V lost 6 bases to trimming and J lost 2 bases, with 21 bases between them. This CDR3 has 17 residues. CDR1 is MNHEY, CDR2 SMNVEV, per germline (reference sequence). The CDR3 sequence is CASRRTLTIPATDTQYF. For the CDR3, the DNA is TGTGCCAGCAGGCGCACTCTGACTATCCCCGCCACAGATACGCAGTATTTT.

This sequence joins TRBV2 and TRBJ1-2; 7 nucleotides agree with TRBD1. V gave up 7 bases and J gave up 4 bases; unmatched junction bases: 9. The CDR3 runs to 14 residues. Germline values: CDR1 SNHLY, CDR2 FYNNEI. The CDR3 bases are TGTGCCAGCACGCGGGACAGTATACTCTATGGCTACACCTTC. Translated: CASTRDSILYGYTF. Filled out from reference TRBV2 and TRBJ1-2, the complete variable domain reads EPEVTQTPSHQVTQMGQEVILRCVPISNHLYFYWYRQILGQKVEFLVSFYNNEISEKSEIFDDQFSVERPDGSNFTLKIRSTKLEDSAMYFCASTRDSILYGYTFGSGTRLTVV.

The chain joins TRBV4-2 to TRBJ1-5, with D possibly being TRBD1 (6 bases). Germline V CDR1 and CDR2: LGHNA, YNFKEQ. V was clipped by 3 bases and J by 7 bases, with 13 bases between them. This CDR3 comprises 14 residues. The CDR3 bases are TGTGCCAGCAGCCAGGCAGGGGAAGGACAGCCCCAGCATTTT. This encodes CASSQAGEGQPQHF.

This clone was counted a single time. The chain links TRBV30 to TRBJ2-7; 10 bases line up with TRBD1. V shed 2 bases, J shed 3 bases, and the junction held 4 bases outside the gene matches. This CDR3 region has 14 residues. Germline CDR1 is GTSNPN and CDR2 is SVGIG (reference sequence). The CDR3 protein is CAWSRDRGHYEQYF. The CDR3 nucleotides are TGTGCCTGGAGTCGGGACAGGGGCCACTACGAGCAGTACTTC.

The chain recombines TRBV5-1 with TRBJ1-1, with D possibly TRBD1 on 6 matching bases. CDR1 is SGHRS and CDR2 is YFSETQ in the germline V gene. The CDR3 loop spans 15 amino acids. Trimming removed 0 bases from V and 1 base from J, with 10 bases in between. The CDR3 loop is CASSLGGRGNTEAFF. The CDR3 bases are TGCGCCAGCAGCTTGGGTGGCAGGGGGAACACTGAAGCTTTCTTT.

The chain couples TRBV19 to TRBJ1-5, with no clear D. The V end lost 5 bases, the J end lost 1 base, and 15 bases lay between the germline ends. Germline values: CDR1 LNHDA, CDR2 SQIVND (reference sequence). This CDR3 has 16 residues. CDR3: CASSPQRPRSNQPQHF. CDR3 DNA: TGTGCCAGTAGTCCCCAGAGGCCCAGAAGCAATCAGCCCCAGCATTTT.

V and J are TRBV4-2 and TRBJ1-5; 9 bases are shared with TRBD1. The CDR3 consists of 14 residues. V lost 6 bases to trimming and J lost 5 bases; unmatched junction nucleotides: 5. The germline CDR1 and CDR2 sequences are LGHNA and YNFKEQ. Here the CDR3 reads CASSRDRGDQPQHF. The CDR3, as DNA: TGTGCCAGCAGTCGAGACAGGGGGGATCAGCCCCAGCATTTT.

The gene calls are TRBV2 and TRBJ2-2, with D possibly TRBD1 on 6 matching bases. CDR3 length equals 15 residues. Germline V gives CDR1 SNHLY, CDR2 FYNNEI. The ends were cut back, 6 bases at V and 6 bases at J, with 17 bases in the middle. The CDR3 nucleotides read TGTGCCAGCAGCCCCCATCTAGGGGGATCCGGGGAGCTGTTTTTT. Translated, it gives CASSPHLGGSGELFF.

CDR3 region: CASSSFGGDYNEQFF. The CDR3 bases are TGTGCCAGCAGCTCCTTTGGCGGGGATTACAATGAGCAGTTCTTC. The chain combines TRBV11-3 with TRBJ2-1; D might be TRBD2 (6 bases). Deletions cut 4 bases from V and 4 bases from J, with 14 bases between. This CDR3 has 15 amino acids. The germline gives CDR1 SGHNT, CDR2 YENEEA.

The chain links TRBV7-2 to TRBJ1-5; unclear D gene. In germline, CDR1 is SGHTA, CDR2 FQGNSA. This CDR3 has 15 residues. V shed 0 bases and J shed 4 bases, with 10 bases lying between them. The CDR3 loop reads CASSLAGERNQPQHF. DNA of the CDR3: TGTGCCAGCAGCTTAGCCGGGGAGAGGAATCAGCCCCAGCATTTT.